The source of this T cell receptor (beta chain) is a study of blood T cell repertoires in COVID-19 (dated by TCRdb to the early 2020s). Turning to the overall study: Samples covering the acute and convalescent phases of COVID-19 were provided by collaborators in the United States, Italy and Spain. The prospective study material was composed of cDNA or gDNA derived from T cells, B-cell-depleted T cells, or PBMCs. Subjects who had been exposed to COVID-19, were actively infected with it, or had recovered from it provided the deeply sampled blood TCRbeta repertoires that made up the dataset. The repertoires were released in a freely available public database meant as a resource for research on the immune response to SARS-CoV-2. The samples were drawn from the first 160 participants of the ongoing ImmuneRACE study and from 1,254 subjects provided by 6 global collaborators. A de-identified subject ID, COVID-19 status, age in years and sex were almost always included in the sample metadata. Where available, HLA class I and class II types were taken from metadata supplied by the sample provider and were not determined by assay-based typing.

Points on this clone: Its antigen remains undetermined. Within one base of it there is no much larger clone, and no base qualities were kept.

The immunoSEQ Assay, a bias-controlled multiplex PCR, was used to amplify TCRbeta CDR3 regions from genomic DNA. Per the authors' processing: Within the assay, amplification of reference gene primers was used to estimate how many nucleated cells each sample contained. Sequence reads were collapsed and filtered to measure the absolute abundance of every unique TCRbeta CDR3 rearrangement. For each sample, productive Simpson clonality was calculated by taking the square root of Simpson's diversity index across productive rearrangements. The immuneACCESS repertoire file appears here via TCRdb, limited to in-frame rearrangements. These files lack a portion of the clones; in checked studies, under half of the deficit traces to unresolved V genes, and the cause of the others is not known. From that table come the V and J calls and clone size; the DNA was used to work out D and trimming. The sample records about 270,000 clones, around nine tenths of which are singletons. Around 9% of the sample is taken by the ten largest.

What the study reported, not specific to this receptor: How much clinical and demographic metadata was included differed by source and by participant, and the metadata was provided uncurated.

The collaborating institutions used their own protocols to collect whole blood in K2EDTA tubes. For TCRbeta analysis, collaborators shipped samples as frozen whole blood, isolated PBMCs, or DNA extracted from either of those sample types. The germline V gene specifies KGHDR as CDR1 and SFDVKD as CDR2. V and J lose 4 bases and 2 bases, and a span of 7 bases separates them. The CDR3 spans 13 residues, from the cysteine through the phenylalanine. Of all the DNA, just the CDR3 is kept, 39 bases in frame from base 1. The sequence was obtained from a man aged 40-49 years with active or convalescent COVID-19. The rearranged segments are TRBV24-1 and TRBJ1-1, with the D gene call left open. Sequencing was performed on peripheral blood. Here the CDR3 is given as CATSDPQNTEAFF. The DNA reads as follows: TGTGCCACCAGTGACCCACAAAACACTGAAGCTTTCTTT.